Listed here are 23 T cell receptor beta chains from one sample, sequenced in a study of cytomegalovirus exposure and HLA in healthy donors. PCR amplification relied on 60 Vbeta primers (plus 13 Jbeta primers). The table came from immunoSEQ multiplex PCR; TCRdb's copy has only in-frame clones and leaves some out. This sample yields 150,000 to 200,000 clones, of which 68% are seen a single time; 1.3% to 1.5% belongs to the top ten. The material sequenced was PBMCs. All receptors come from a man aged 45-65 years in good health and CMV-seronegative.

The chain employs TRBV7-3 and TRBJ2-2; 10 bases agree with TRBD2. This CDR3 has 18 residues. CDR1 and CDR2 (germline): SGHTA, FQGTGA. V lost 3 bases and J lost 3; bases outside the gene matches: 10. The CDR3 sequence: CASSFPRASGGHTGELFF. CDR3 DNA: TGTGCCAGCAGCTTTCCCAGGGCTAGCGGGGGCCACACCGGGGAGCTGTTTTTT.

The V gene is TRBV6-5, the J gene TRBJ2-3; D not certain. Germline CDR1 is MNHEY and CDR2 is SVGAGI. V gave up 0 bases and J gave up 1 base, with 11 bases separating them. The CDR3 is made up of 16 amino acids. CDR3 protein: CASSYSSQPGTDTQYF. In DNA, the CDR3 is TGTGCCAGCAGTTACTCCTCACAGCCTGGCACAGATACGCAGTATTTT.

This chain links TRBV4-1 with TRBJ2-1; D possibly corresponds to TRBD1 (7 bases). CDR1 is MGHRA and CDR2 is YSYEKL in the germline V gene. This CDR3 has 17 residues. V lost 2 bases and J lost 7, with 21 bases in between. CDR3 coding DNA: TGCGCCAGCAGCCAAAACCCAGGGGGGCGGGTGGGGAATGAGCAGTTCTTC. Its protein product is CASSQNPGGRVGNEQFF.

CDR3 DNA: TGTGCCAGCAGTAACTCCGGGACAGGGAATTTCTACGAGCAGTACTTC. Translating gives CASSNSGTGNFYEQYF. The chain carries TRBV28 and TRBJ2-7; the match to TRBD1 covers 9 bases. CDR3 length equals 16 residues. J lost 3 bases, V lost 5 bases, and 11 bases had no gene match. CDR1 MDHEN and CDR2 SYDVKM come from the germline V gene.

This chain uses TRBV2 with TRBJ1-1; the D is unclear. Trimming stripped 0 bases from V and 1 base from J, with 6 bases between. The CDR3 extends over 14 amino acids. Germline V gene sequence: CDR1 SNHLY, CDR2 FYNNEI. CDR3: CASSEANRNTEAFF. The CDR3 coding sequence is TGTGCCAGCAGTGAAGCGAACAGGAACACTGAAGCTTTCTTT.

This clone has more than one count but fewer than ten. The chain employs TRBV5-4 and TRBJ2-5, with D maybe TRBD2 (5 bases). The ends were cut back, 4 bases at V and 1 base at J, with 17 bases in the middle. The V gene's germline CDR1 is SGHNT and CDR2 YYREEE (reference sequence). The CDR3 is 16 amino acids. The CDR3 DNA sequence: TGTGCCAGCAGCCCTAAGAGTCCTGGAGGCCAAGAGACCCAGTACTTC. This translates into CASSPKSPGGQETQYF.

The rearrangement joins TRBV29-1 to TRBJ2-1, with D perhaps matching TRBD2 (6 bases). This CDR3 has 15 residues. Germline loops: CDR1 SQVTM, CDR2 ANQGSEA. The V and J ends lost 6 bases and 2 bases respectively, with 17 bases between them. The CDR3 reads CSVTLAAGPYNEQFF. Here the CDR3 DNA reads TGCAGCGTGACCCTGGCGGCGGGACCCTACAATGAGCAGTTCTTC.

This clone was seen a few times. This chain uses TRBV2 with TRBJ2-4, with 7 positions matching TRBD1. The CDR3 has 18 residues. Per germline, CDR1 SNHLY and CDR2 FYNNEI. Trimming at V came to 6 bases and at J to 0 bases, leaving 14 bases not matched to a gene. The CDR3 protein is CASSPGQITPVAKNIQYF. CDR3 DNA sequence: TGTGCCAGCAGCCCGGGACAGATTACCCCGGTAGCCAAAAACATTCAGTACTTC.

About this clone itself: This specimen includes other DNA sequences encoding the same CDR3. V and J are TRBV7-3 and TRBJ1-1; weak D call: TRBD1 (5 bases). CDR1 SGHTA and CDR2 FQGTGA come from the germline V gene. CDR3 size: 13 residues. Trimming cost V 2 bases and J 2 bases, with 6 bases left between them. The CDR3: CASSLQGNTEAFF. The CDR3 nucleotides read TGTGCCAGCAGCTTACAGGGAAACACTGAAGCTTTCTTT.

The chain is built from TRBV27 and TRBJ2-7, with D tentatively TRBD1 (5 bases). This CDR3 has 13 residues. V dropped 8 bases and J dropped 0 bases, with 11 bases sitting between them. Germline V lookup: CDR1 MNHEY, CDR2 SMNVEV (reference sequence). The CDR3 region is CASSRGSSYEQYF. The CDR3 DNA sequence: TGTGCCAGCTCTAGGGGCAGCTCCTACGAGCAGTACTTC.

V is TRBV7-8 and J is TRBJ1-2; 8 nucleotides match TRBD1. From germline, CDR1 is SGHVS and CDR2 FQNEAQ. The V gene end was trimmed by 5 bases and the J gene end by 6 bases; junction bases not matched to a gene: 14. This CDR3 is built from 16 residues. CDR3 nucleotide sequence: TGTGCCAGCAGCCAAAGACAGGGGTTAGTAAAGGATGGCTACACCTTC. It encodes CASSQRQGLVKDGYTF.

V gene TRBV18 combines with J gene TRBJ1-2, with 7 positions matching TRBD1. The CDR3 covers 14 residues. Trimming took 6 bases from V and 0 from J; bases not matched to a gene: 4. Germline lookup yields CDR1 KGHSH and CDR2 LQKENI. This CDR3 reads CASSRGLANYGYTF. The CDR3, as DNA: TGTGCCAGCTCGAGGGGGCTAGCTAACTATGGCTACACCTTC.

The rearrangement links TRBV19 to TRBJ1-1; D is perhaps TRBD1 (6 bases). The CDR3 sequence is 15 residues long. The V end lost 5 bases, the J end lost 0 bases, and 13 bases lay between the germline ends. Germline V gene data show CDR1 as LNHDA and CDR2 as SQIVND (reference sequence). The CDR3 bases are TGTGCCAGTAGTCCGGCGACAGGCATGAACACTGAAGCTTTCTTT. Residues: CASSPATGMNTEAFF.

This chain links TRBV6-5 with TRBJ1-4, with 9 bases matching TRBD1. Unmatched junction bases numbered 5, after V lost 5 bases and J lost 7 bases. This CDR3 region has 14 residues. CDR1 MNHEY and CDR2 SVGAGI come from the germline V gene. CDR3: CASSQTGGSEKLFF. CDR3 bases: TGTGCCAGCAGTCAGACAGGGGGAAGTGAAAAACTGTTTTTT.

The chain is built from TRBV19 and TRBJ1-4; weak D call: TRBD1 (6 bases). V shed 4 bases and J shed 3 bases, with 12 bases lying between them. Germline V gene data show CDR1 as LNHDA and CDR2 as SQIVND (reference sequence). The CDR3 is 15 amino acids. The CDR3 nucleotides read TGTGCCAGTAGTACTAACAGGGTGGCTAATGAAAAACTGTTTTTT. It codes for CASSTNRVANEKLFF.

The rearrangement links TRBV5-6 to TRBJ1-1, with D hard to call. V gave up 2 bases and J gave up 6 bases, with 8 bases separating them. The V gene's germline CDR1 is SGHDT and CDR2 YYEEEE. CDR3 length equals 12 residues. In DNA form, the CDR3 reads TGTGCCAGCAGCTTTCGAACGGCTGAAGCTTTCTTT. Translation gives CASSFRTAEAFF.

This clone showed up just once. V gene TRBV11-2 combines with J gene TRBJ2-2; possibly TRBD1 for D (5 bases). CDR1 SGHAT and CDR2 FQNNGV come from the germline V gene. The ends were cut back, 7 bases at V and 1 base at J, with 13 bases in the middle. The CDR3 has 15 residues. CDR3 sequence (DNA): TGTGCCAGCACCCACAGGATTCAGAACACCGGGGAGCTGTTTTTT. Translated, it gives CASTHRIQNTGELFF.

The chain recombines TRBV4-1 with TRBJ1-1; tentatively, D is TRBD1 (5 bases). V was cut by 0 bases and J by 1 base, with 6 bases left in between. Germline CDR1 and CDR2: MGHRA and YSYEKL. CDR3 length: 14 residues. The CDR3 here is CASSQEGANTEAFF. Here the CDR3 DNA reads TGCGCCAGCAGCCAAGAAGGGGCGAACACTGAAGCTTTCTTT.

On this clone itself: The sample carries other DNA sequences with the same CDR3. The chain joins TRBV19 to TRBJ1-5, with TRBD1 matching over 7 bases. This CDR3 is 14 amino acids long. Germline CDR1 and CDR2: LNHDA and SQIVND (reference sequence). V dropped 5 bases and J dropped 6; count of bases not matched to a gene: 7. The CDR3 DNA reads TGTGCCAGTAGTGGGCAGGGGGACACTCAGCCCCAGCATTTT. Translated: CASSGQGDTQPQHF.

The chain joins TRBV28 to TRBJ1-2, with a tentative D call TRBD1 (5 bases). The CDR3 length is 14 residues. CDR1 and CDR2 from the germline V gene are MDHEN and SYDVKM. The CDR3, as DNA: TGTGTGTGTGCTTCGACAGTAACCCTCTATGGCTACACCTTC. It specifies CVCASTVTLYGYTF.

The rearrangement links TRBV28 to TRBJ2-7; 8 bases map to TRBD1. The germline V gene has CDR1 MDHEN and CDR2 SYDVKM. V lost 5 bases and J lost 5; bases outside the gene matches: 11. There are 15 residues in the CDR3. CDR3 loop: CASSPPTGVFNEQYF. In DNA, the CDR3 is TGTGCCAGCAGTCCCCCGACAGGGGTATTCAACGAGCAGTACTTC.

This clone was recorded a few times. CDR3 DNA: TGCGCCAGCAGCCAAGTTAAATTGACAGGGGGCGGGTGGTTGGACACTGAAGCTTTCTTT. It codes for CASSQVKLTGGGWLDTEAFF. The rearrangement links TRBV4-3 to TRBJ1-1, with 10 positions matching TRBD1. This CDR3 is built from 20 residues. V lost 1 base to trimming and J lost 3 bases; unmatched junction nucleotides: 17. Per the germline V gene, CDR1 is LGHNA and CDR2 is YSLEER.

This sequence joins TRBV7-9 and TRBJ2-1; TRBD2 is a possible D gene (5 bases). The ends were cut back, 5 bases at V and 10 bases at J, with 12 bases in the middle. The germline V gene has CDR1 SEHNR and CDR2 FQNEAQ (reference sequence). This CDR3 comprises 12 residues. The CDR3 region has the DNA TGTGCCAGCAGCCTTGGGGAGAGAGAGCAGTTCTTC. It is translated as CASSLGEREQFF.